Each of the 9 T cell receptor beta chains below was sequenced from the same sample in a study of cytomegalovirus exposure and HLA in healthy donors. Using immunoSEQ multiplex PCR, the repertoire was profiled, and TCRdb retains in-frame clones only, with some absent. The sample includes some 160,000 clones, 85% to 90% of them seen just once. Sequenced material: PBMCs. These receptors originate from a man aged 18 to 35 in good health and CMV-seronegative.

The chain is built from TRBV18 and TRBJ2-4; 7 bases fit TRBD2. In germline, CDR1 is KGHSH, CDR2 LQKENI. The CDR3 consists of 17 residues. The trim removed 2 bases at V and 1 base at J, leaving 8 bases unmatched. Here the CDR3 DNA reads TGTGCCAGCTCACCAGGGGAGGGGCGAGCGGCCAAAAACATTCAGTACTTC. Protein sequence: CASSPGEGRAAKNIQYF. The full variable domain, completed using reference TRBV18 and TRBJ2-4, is NAGVMQNPRHLVRRRGQEARLRCSPMKGHSHVYWYRQLPEEGLKFMVYLQKENIIDESGMPKERFSAEFPKEGPSILRIQQVVRGDSAAYFCASSPGEGRAAKNIQYFGAGTRLSVL.

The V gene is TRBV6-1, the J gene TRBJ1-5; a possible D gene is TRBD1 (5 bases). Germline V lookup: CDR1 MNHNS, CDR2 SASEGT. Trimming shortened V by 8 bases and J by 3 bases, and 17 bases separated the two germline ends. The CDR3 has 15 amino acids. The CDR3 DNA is TGTGCCAGCCTCCAGGGAGGTACAGACAATCAGCCCCAGCATTTT. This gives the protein CASLQGGTDNQPQHF.

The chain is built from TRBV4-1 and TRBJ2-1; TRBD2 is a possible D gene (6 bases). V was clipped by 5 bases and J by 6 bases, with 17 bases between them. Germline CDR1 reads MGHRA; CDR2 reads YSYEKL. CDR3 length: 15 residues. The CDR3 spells CASSNRENPSNEQFF. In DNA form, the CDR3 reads TGCGCCAGCAGCAACCGGGAGAACCCAAGCAATGAGCAGTTCTTC.

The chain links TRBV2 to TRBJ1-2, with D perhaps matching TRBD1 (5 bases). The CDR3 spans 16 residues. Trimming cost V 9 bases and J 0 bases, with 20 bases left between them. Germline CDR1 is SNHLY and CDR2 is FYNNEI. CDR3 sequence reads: CARSPRAGGTNYGYTF. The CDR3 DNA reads TGTGCCAGATCCCCTCGGGCCGGGGGGACTAACTATGGCTACACCTTC.

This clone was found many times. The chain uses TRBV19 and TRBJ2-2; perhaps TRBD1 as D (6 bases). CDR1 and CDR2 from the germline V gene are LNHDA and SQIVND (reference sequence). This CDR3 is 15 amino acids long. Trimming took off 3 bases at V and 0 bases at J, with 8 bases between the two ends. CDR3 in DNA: TGTGCCAGTAGTATGAGGACAGCGAACACCGGGGAGCTGTTTTTT. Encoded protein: CASSMRTANTGELFF.

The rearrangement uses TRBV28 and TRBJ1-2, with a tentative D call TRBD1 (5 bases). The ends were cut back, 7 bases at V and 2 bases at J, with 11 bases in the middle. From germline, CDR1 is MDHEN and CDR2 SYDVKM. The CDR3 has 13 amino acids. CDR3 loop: CASNIQGNYGYTF. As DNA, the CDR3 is TGTGCCAGCAATATCCAGGGCAACTATGGCTACACCTTC.

CDR3 sequence reads: CASSSSGDTDTQYF. The CDR3 coding sequence is TGTGCCAGCAGCTCTAGCGGGGACACAGATACGCAGTATTTT. The rearrangement joins TRBV6-5 to TRBJ2-3; 9 bases match TRBD2. Germline V gene sequence: CDR1 MNHEY, CDR2 SVGAGI. The CDR3 is 14 residues long. Germline trimming cut 6 bases from V and 2 bases from J; bases unmatched to any gene: 3.

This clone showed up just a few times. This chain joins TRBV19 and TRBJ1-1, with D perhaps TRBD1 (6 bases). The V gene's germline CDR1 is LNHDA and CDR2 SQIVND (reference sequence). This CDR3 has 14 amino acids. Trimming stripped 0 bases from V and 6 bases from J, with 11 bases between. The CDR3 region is CASSIEDSGAEAFF. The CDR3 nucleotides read TGTGCCAGTAGTATAGAGGACAGTGGGGCTGAAGCTTTCTTT.

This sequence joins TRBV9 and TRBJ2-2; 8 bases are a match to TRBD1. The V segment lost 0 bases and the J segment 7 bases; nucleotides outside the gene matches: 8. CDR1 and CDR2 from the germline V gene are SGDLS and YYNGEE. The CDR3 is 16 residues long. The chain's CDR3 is CASSVATGGNGGELFF. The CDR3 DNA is TGTGCCAGCAGCGTAGCTACAGGGGGTAACGGCGGGGAGCTGTTTTTT.